The 22 T cell receptor beta chains given below trace back to one sample, sequenced in a study of T cell repertoires in cytomegalovirus infection. Antigens of these TCRs are unknown. From the reads, TCRdb called clonotypes with MiXCR, one entry per CDR3 protein. The sample comprises about 55,000 distinct CDR3 sequences, about 18% of which are singletons, and about two thirds rests with the top ten. The sequenced sample was CD8+ T cells from cultured PBMCs, obtained from culture after CMV antigen stimulation. These TCRs come from a human donor in good health (CMV status not recorded). Some clones in this sample may be carry-over from other donors' samples.

The chain has TRBV5-1 and TRBJ2-3, with no clear D. This CDR3 comprises 14 residues. V was trimmed by 2 bases and J by 2 bases, leaving 9 bases between them. Per germline, CDR1 SGHRS and CDR2 YFSETQ. The CDR3 here is CASSFGQITDTQYF. The CDR3 nucleotides are TGCGCCAGCAGCTTTGGCCAGATCACAGATACGCAGTATTTT.

This clonotype occurred a few times. V usage is TRBV7-9 and J usage is TRBJ2-1; TRBD1 matches 10 bases. CDR3 size: 16 residues. From germline, CDR1 is SEHNR and CDR2 FQNEAQ (reference sequence). The junction had 12 bases not matched to a gene; V was cut back by 5 bases and J by 8 bases. The CDR3 sequence: CASSGGRDRGLYEQFF. The CDR3 DNA follows: TGTGCCAGCAGCGGAGGGAGGGACAGGGGTCTATATGAGCAGTTCTTC.

This chain connects TRBV7-3 to TRBJ1-1; D gene ambiguous. The V gene's germline CDR1 is SGHTA and CDR2 FQGTGA. The ends were cut back, 3 bases at V and 1 base at J, with 6 bases in the middle. This CDR3 is built from 13 residues. DNA for the CDR3: TGTGCCAGCAGCTTTAGACAGAACACTGAAGCTTTCTTT. Translating gives CASSFRQNTEAFF.

The sample holds many counts of this clonotype. The V and J genes are TRBV7-9 and TRBJ2-1, with D unclear. From germline, CDR1 is SEHNR and CDR2 FQNEAQ (reference sequence). The CDR3 runs to 9 residues. With 11 bases removed from V and 5 bases from J, the gap between germline ends came to 4 bases. The CDR3 sequence is CASDNEQFF. CDR3 in DNA: TGTGCCTCGGACAATGAGCAGTTCTTC.

The genes are TRBV28 and TRBJ2-7; maybe TRBD1 (5 bases). The CDR3 is 14 residues long. Germline CDR1 reads MDHEN; CDR2 reads SYDVKM. V lost 7 bases and J lost 6, with 19 bases in between. The CDR3 spells CASTPSTGTGEQYF. CDR3 nucleotides: TGTGCCAGCACCCCTTCGACCGGTACAGGCGAGCAGTACTTC.

The gene calls are TRBV6-2 or TRBV6-3 and TRBJ2-1; no clear D. With 6 bases removed from V and 8 bases from J, the gap between germline ends came to 8 bases. CDR3 length equals 11 residues. Germline assignment: CDR1 MNHEY and CDR2 SVGEGT. CDR3 protein: CASRRWDEQFF. CDR3 DNA sequence: TGTGCCAGCAGGAGATGGGATGAGCAGTTCTTC.

CDR3 nucleotide sequence: TGTGCCAGCAGTACCCACGGCTTCCCAAATTCACCCCTCCACTTT. This gives the protein CASSTHGFPNSPLHF. This rearrangement joins TRBV27 to TRBJ1-6; no reliable D call. Germline values: CDR1 MNHEY, CDR2 SMNVEV (reference sequence). Trimming pared 5 bases from V and 7 bases from J, leaving 15 bases between. The CDR3 has 15 amino acids.

The J gene is TRBJ1-3, the V gene TRBV28; 9 nucleotides line up with TRBD1. V was clipped by 5 bases and J by 5 bases; unmatched bases: 16. Germline V lookup: CDR1 MDHEN, CDR2 SYDVKM. This CDR3 spans 18 amino acids. CDR3 coding DNA: TGTGCCAGCAGTCCCCGAAGGAGCGACAGGGGGGGCAGAAACACCATATATTTT. It yields the protein CASSPRRSDRGGRNTIYF.

This clonotype has a handful of counts. This chain joins TRBV7-9 and TRBJ2-7; D remains ambiguous. CDR1 SEHNR and CDR2 FQNEAQ come from the germline V gene (reference sequence). The CDR3 runs 14 residues. Trimming shortened V by 1 base and J by 4 bases, and 11 bases separated the two germline ends. The CDR3 is CASSLGESAYEQYF. CDR3 nucleotides: TGTGCCAGCAGCTTAGGAGAGTCAGCGTACGAGCAGTACTTC.

This clonotype was counted a few times. The chain links TRBV7-8 to TRBJ2-5, with D perhaps TRBD1 (6 bases). Trimming removed 2 bases from V and 0 bases from J, with 7 bases in between. From germline, CDR1 is SGHVS and CDR2 FQNEAQ. There are 14 residues in the CDR3. The CDR3: CASSLRTDQETQYF. The CDR3 bases are TGTGCCAGCAGCTTACGGACAGACCAAGAGACCCAGTACTTC.

This clonotype was seen a few times. J is TRBJ2-2 and V is TRBV5-5; 8 bases match TRBD1. Per germline, CDR1 SGHKS and CDR2 YYEKEE (reference sequence). The length of the CDR3 is 17 residues. V lost 0 bases and J lost 5; bases outside the gene matches: 9. The CDR3 reads CASSLGRGQGKTGELFF. The CDR3 region has the DNA TGTGCCAGCAGCTTGGGTCGAGGACAGGGTAAAACCGGGGAGCTGTTTTTT.

This clonotype was counted only a few times. This chain links TRBV12-3 or TRBV12-4 with TRBJ2-1; 11 bases are shared with TRBD2. With V trimmed by 5 bases and J by 4 bases, 7 bases remained unmatched. CDR3 length: 16 amino acids. The CDR3 spells CASSRTSGLLYNEQFF. The CDR3 region has the DNA TGTGCCAGCAGTAGGACTAGCGGGCTTCTATACAATGAGCAGTTCTTC.

This clonotype was seen a handful of times. The V call is TRBV10-3, the J call TRBJ1-4; D is unresolved. Looked up from germline, CDR1 is ENHRY and CDR2 is SYGVKD. The ends were cut back, 5 bases at V and 0 bases at J, with 7 bases in the middle. CDR3 length: 14 residues. As DNA, the CDR3 is TGTGCCATCAGTATAAGAGCAACTAATGAAAAACTGTTTTTT. Encoded protein: CAISIRATNEKLFF.

This clonotype was seen repeatedly, ten times or more. V gene TRBV20-1 combines with J gene TRBJ2-7, with 7 bases aligning to TRBD1. Germline loops: CDR1 DFQATT, CDR2 SNEGSKA (reference sequence). The CDR3 has 14 residues. Germline trimming cut 4 bases from V and 1 base from J; bases unmatched to any gene: 7. CDR3 nucleotide sequence: TGCAGTGCTATGGATATCAGGGGGTCCTACGAGCAGTACTTC. Amino acids: CSAMDIRGSYEQYF.

The chain has TRBV14 and TRBJ1-2; perhaps TRBD1 as D (6 bases). Germline lookup yields CDR1 SGHDN and CDR2 FVKESK. V was cut by 0 bases and J by 0 bases, with 14 bases left in between. This CDR3 spans 17 amino acids. CDR3 sequence reads: CASSQDFWDTSNYGYTF. As DNA, the CDR3 is TGTGCCAGCAGCCAAGATTTTTGGGACACCTCTAACTATGGCTACACCTTC.

This clonotype was counted a few times. The chain employs TRBV4-3 and TRBJ1-4; TRBD1 might be the D (5 bases). Trimming removed 0 bases from V and 0 bases from J, with 11 bases in between. CDR3 size: 17 residues. From germline, CDR1 is LGHNA and CDR2 YSLEER. CDR3 sequence reads: CASSQDRGRATNEKLFF. The CDR3 DNA follows: TGCGCCAGCAGCCAAGATCGAGGCAGGGCAACTAATGAAAAACTGTTTTTT.

The chain combines TRBV10-3 with TRBJ2-1; 7 bases agree with TRBD1. Germline loops: CDR1 ENHRY, CDR2 SYGVKD. This CDR3 has 15 residues. With 3 bases clipped from V and 2 bases from J, the junction kept 4 bases outside the gene matches. CDR3 sequence (DNA): TGTGCCATCAGTGAACGGGACAGCCCCTACAATGAGCAGTTCTTC. Amino acids: CAISERDSPYNEQFF.

This clonotype has just a few counts. V and J are TRBV6-8 and TRBJ2-1, with 14 bases lining up with TRBD2. Looked up from germline, CDR1 is MNHGY and CDR2 is SAAAGT. This CDR3 contains 16 residues. V dropped 2 bases and J dropped 9; count of bases not matched to a gene: 6. As DNA, the CDR3 is TGTGCCAGCAGTTACGCTGGACTAGCGGGAGGTCTTGAGCAGTTCTTC. Its protein is CASSYAGLAGGLEQFF.

The V gene is TRBV28, the J gene TRBJ2-7, with 8 bases lining up with TRBD1. Germline V gene data show CDR1 as MDHEN and CDR2 as SYDVKM. Trimming cost V 5 bases and J 2 bases; bases outside gene matches: 5. The CDR3 is made up of 14 amino acids. CDR3 bases: TGTGCCAGCAGTCGACAGGGGATCACCTACGAGCAGTACTTC. Amino acids: CASSRQGITYEQYF.

V gene TRBV28 combines with J gene TRBJ1-6, with D possibly being TRBD1 (5 bases). The germline V gene encodes CDR1 MDHEN and CDR2 SYDVKM. Trimming removed 1 base at V and 8 bases at J, with 12 bases between. This CDR3 contains 15 residues. CDR3 nucleotide sequence: TGTGCCAGCAGTTTATTTTCAGGGAATGATTCACCCCTCCACTTT. Translated, it gives CASSLFSGNDSPLHF.

This clonotype was found many times. The chain has TRBV7-6 and TRBJ2-7, with 11 bases matching TRBD2. With V trimmed by 6 bases and J by 5 bases, 15 bases remained unmatched. Germline CDR1 and CDR2: SGHVS and FNYEAQ. This CDR3 contains 17 residues. The CDR3 reads CASSLSIAGGPQNEQYF. In DNA form, the CDR3 reads TGTGCCAGCAGTTTGTCCATAGCGGGAGGGCCTCAGAACGAGCAGTACTTC.

The chain uses TRBV7-7 and TRBJ2-1; 13 bases line up with TRBD2. The CDR3 length is 16 residues. V shed 2 bases and J 8 bases; nucleotides not matched to a gene: 6. The germline V gene has CDR1 SSHAT and CDR2 FNYEAQ (reference sequence). This CDR3 is CASSLRTSGRGDEQFF. CDR3 bases: TGTGCCAGCAGCTTAAGGACTAGCGGGAGAGGGGATGAGCAGTTCTTC.